This record looks at one TCR beta chain sequence and its context. This record comes from a study of T cell changes during pregnancy in multiple sclerosis. The table came from immunoSEQ multiplex PCR; TCRdb's copy has only in-frame clones and leaves some out. The data hold tens of thousands of clones, with around nine tenths observed a single time. The CDR3 is 17 amino acids. The trim removed 0 bases at V and 7 bases at J, leaving 11 bases unmatched. CDR1 is LGHNA, CDR2 YSLEER, per germline. The V gene is TRBV4-3, the J gene TRBJ1-2; 10 bases line up with TRBD1. This TCR was recovered from a female donor with multiple sclerosis, enrolled in a pregnancy study. The sequences come from CD4+ T cells from peripheral blood mononuclear cells, collected in the second trimester of pregnancy. The CDR3 DNA sequence: TGCGCCAGCAGCCAAGAGGGGACAGGGGATCCCTTTGGTGGCTACACCTTC. This sequence encodes CASSQEGTGDPFGGYTF.